This passage covers 12 T cell receptor beta chains from one sample sequenced in a study of Graves' ophthalmopathy and Graves' hyperthyroidism. Amplification of the TCR beta CDR3 regions used RNA transcripts (as template). HTBI primers were employed in first-round RT-PCR, then a second-round multiplex PCR followed. TCRdb fed the multiplex PCR reads into MiXCR, producing one record per CDR3 protein. The sample yields about 400,000 distinct CDR3 sequences, just over 15% seen once. Sequenced material: peripheral blood. These TCRs come from a woman aged 18 to 35 with stable Graves' hyperthyroidism.

A few counts support this clonotype. V usage is TRBV28 and J usage is TRBJ1-1, with TRBD1 as a possible D gene (6 bases). Germline CDR1 is MDHEN and CDR2 is SYDVKM. Between the trimmed V and J ends, which lost 2 bases and 0 bases, there was a span of 10 bases. The CDR3 runs 15 residues. Here the CDR3 reads CASSLGQLMNTEAFF. In nucleotides, the CDR3 is TGTGCCAGCAGTTTAGGACAGCTCATGAACACTGAAGCTTTCTTT. Variable domain in full (rest from reference TRBV28 and TRBJ1-1): DVKVTQSSRYLVKRTGEKVFLECVQDMDHENMFWYRQDPGLGLRLIYFSYDVKMKEKGDIPEGYSVSREKKERFSLILESASTNQTSMYLCASSLGQLMNTEAFFGQGTRLTVV.

This clonotype was picked up many times. The rearrangement joins TRBV12-3 or TRBV12-4 to TRBJ2-7, with 11 bases fitting TRBD1. V dropped 6 bases and J dropped 2; count of bases not matched to a gene: 3. CDR3 length equals 14 residues. CDR3 sequence reads: CASRWTGGPYEQYF. The CDR3 coding sequence is TGTGCCAGCAGGTGGACAGGGGGCCCCTACGAGCAGTACTTC.

This clonotype has a count of ten or more. This sequence joins TRBV20-1 and TRBJ1-2, with TRBD1 matching over 10 bases. The CDR3 is 14 amino acids. The V gene's germline CDR1 is DFQATT and CDR2 SNEGSKA (reference sequence). J was trimmed by 7 bases and V by 4 bases; bases with no gene match: 9. CDR3 DNA: TGCAGTGCTACCGATCCGGGACAGGGGAGTGGCTACACCTTC. Its translation is CSATDPGQGSGYTF.

This clonotype was counted ten times or more. This chain connects TRBV19 to TRBJ1-1; 7 nucleotides line up with TRBD1. This CDR3 spans 16 amino acids. V dropped 7 bases and J dropped 4; count of bases not matched to a gene: 15. CDR1 LNHDA and CDR2 SQIVND come from the germline V gene (reference sequence). In nucleotides, the CDR3 is TGTGCCAGTAACCAGGCACAGGGGCCGGGGCGCACTGAAGCTTTCTTT. It codes for CASNQAQGPGRTEAFF.

There are a few counts of this clonotype. The genes are TRBV10-1 and TRBJ2-3, with D possibly matching TRBD2 (5 bases). Trimming took 8 bases from V and 2 from J, leaving 17 bases between them. CDR3 length equals 15 residues. The germline V gene encodes CDR1 WNHNN and CDR2 SYGVQD (reference sequence). CDR3 coding DNA: TGCGCCAGCTCGAGCGCTAGCCCCTACACAGATACGCAGTATTTT. Protein product: CASSSASPYTDTQYF.

This clonotype was seen ten or more times. The rearrangement joins TRBV28 to TRBJ1-2; 7 bases align to TRBD1. This CDR3 has 17 amino acids. V shed 2 bases and J 0 bases; nucleotides not matched to a gene: 9. CDR1 is MDHEN and CDR2 is SYDVKM in the germline V gene. CDR3: CASSLGSQGYTNYGYTF. The CDR3 nucleotides are TGTGCCAGCAGTTTAGGCTCACAGGGGTACACTAACTATGGCTACACCTTC.

The sample holds many counts of this clonotype. The chain carries TRBV20-1 and TRBJ1-1, with D tentatively TRBD1 (5 bases). The V end lost 6 bases, the J end lost 2 bases, and 13 bases lay between the germline ends. Germline CDR1 DFQATT, CDR2 SNEGSKA (reference sequence). The CDR3 spans 13 residues. The DNA of the CDR3 is TGCAGTGCCAGGGACGCCGGAAACACTGAAGCTTTCTTT. Its translation: CSARDAGNTEAFF.

This clonotype occurred a few times. DNA for the CDR3: TGCGCCAGCAGCCAAGATATCCAGGGGAGGTCCGGGGAGCTGTTTTTT. Protein sequence: CASSQDIQGRSGELFF. This chain links TRBV4-1 with TRBJ2-2; tentatively, D is TRBD1 or TRBD2 (6 bases each). Germline V gives CDR1 MGHRA, CDR2 YSYEKL. The CDR3 runs to 16 residues. V lost 0 bases, J lost 6 bases, and 14 bases lay in between.

This clonotype came up many times. The chain uses TRBV19 and TRBJ2-7; no definite D call. Trimming shortened V by 7 bases and J by 0 bases, and 10 bases separated the two germline ends. The V gene's germline CDR1 is LNHDA and CDR2 SQIVND (reference sequence). The CDR3 has 13 residues. The CDR3 sequence is CASNSWDSYEQYF. In DNA form, the CDR3 reads TGTGCCAGTAACTCATGGGACTCCTACGAGCAGTACTTC.

There are many counts of this clonotype. This chain connects TRBV24-1 to TRBJ2-7; possible D gene TRBD2, 6 bases. Germline CDR1 is KGHDR and CDR2 is SFDVKD. The CDR3 is made up of 14 amino acids. Trimming stripped 3 bases from V and 4 bases from J, with 12 bases between. The CDR3 DNA is TGTGCCACCAGTGATGCGGCCGCGGGGTACGAGCAGTACTTC. It codes for CATSDAAAGYEQYF.

Comments on this clonotype: Given a much more abundant clone one base away, this may be a read error. It is likely a read error, because the conserved phenylalanine at the end of the CDR3 is missing. The V and J genes are TRBV6-9 and TRBJ1-1; tentatively, D is TRBD1 (6 bases). Germline lookup yields CDR1 MNHGY and CDR2 SVAAGI. The V end lost 6 bases, the J end lost 11 bases, and 19 bases lay between the germline ends. The length of the CDR3 is 13 residues. Here the CDR3 reads CASSDRTTWGAFL. CDR3 coding DNA: TGTGCCAGCAGCGACAGGACGACGTGGGGGGCTTTCTTG.

This clonotype was seen a handful of times. One base away lies a much larger clone, so this may be a sequencing read error. This chain uses TRBV2 with TRBJ1-2; D not certain. The CDR3 loop spans 12 amino acids. The germline V and J ends were trimmed by 6 bases and 8 bases, with 13 bases remaining between them. CDR1 and CDR2 (germline): SNHLY, FYNNEI. The DNA of the CDR3 is TGTGCCAGCAGCCCGGAACGACTGGGCTACACCTTC. Translating gives CASSPERLGYTF.